The 30 T cell receptor beta chains reported below all come from one sample, sequenced in a study of shared clonotypes between healthy human individuals. The naive CD8 fraction comprised CD45RO-negative cells positively selected for CCR7 and excluded terminally differentiated effector memory CD45RA+ cells. Using immunoSEQ multiplex PCR, the repertoire was profiled, and TCRdb retains in-frame clones only, with some absent. There are around 600,000 clones in the sample; roughly 98% occur only once, and 0.3% lies in the top ten. The specimen sequenced was naive CD8+ T cells sorted from blood. These receptors all stem from a man between 25 and 39 years old in good health.

The chain combines TRBV7-2 with TRBJ1-1; D is uncertain. Trimming pared 2 bases from V and 3 bases from J, leaving 7 bases between. CDR1 SGHTA and CDR2 FQGNSA come from the germline V gene. CDR3 length equals 13 residues. This chain's CDR3 is CASSLISDTEAFF. The CDR3 bases are TGTGCCAGCAGCTTAATTTCGGACACTGAAGCTTTCTTT.

Points on this clone: The junction departs from germline at one end; a sequencing error may be responsible. CDR3 sequence reads: CASTLPPWETQYF. As DNA, the CDR3 is TGTGCCAGCACCTTACCCCCCTGGGAGACCCAGTACTTC. V usage is TRBV7-2 and J usage is TRBJ2-5; no clear D. CDR3 length: 13 residues. Germline-derived CDR1 and CDR2 are SGHTA and FQGNSA.

V and J are TRBV21-1 and TRBJ1-2. TRBV21-1 is given as a pseudogene. The CDR3 has 16 residues. The CDR3 sequence: CASSKVFRGMVDGYTF. CDR3 DNA sequence: TGTGCCAGCAGCAAAGTTTTCAGAGGGATGGTGGATGGCTACACCTTC.

The chain couples TRBV6-6 to TRBJ2-5; TRBD2 matches at 8 bases. The V gene end was trimmed by 2 bases and the J gene end by 5 bases; junction bases not matched to a gene: 10. Germline CDR1 reads MNHNY; CDR2 reads SVGAGI (reference sequence). The CDR3 loop spans 16 amino acids. The CDR3 DNA is TGTGCCAGCAGTTACAATATAGAGCGGGGGAGGGAGACCCAGTACTTC. This encodes CASSYNIERGRETQYF.

The V gene is TRBV29-1, the J gene TRBJ2-1; possible D gene TRBD1, 6 bases. The CDR3 totals 12 residues. Germline V CDR1 and CDR2: SQVTM, ANQGSEA. V lost 7 bases and J lost 4, with 11 bases in between. The DNA of the CDR3 is TGCAGCGCACTAGACAGGTACAATGAGCAGTTCTTC. Amino acids: CSALDRYNEQFF.

A single count supports this clone. V is TRBV5-6 and J is TRBJ1-1, with D tentatively TRBD1 (5 bases). The germline V gene encodes CDR1 SGHDT and CDR2 YYEEEE. The V and J ends lost 0 bases and 6 bases respectively, with 9 bases between them. The CDR3 extends over 13 amino acids. CDR3 DNA sequence: TGTGCCAGCAGCTTGGCCGGGGGTCCTGAAGCTTTCTTT. This gives the protein CASSLAGGPEAFF.

V usage is TRBV30 and J usage is TRBJ2-1; the D gene is possibly TRBD1 (5 bases). In germline, CDR1 is GTSNPN, CDR2 SVGIG (reference sequence). Trimming took 3 bases from V and 6 from J, leaving 9 bases between them. The CDR3 has 12 residues. This CDR3 is CAWRSRANEQFF. DNA of the CDR3: TGTGCCTGGAGATCCAGGGCCAATGAGCAGTTCTTC.

The V gene is TRBV7-9, the J gene TRBJ1-1; D is ambiguous. This CDR3 spans 12 amino acids. Germline CDR1 reads SEHNR; CDR2 reads FQNEAQ (reference sequence). Trimming took off 1 base at V and 4 bases at J, with 4 bases between the two ends. CDR3 sequence reads: CASSLDVTEAFF. In DNA form, the CDR3 reads TGTGCCAGCAGCTTAGATGTCACTGAAGCTTTCTTT.

The chain has TRBV28 and TRBJ1-5; D perhaps matches TRBD1 (5 bases). V shed 3 bases and J shed 4 bases, with 13 bases lying between them. Germline V gene data show CDR1 as MDHEN and CDR2 as SYDVKM. CDR3 length: 15 residues. CDR3 DNA sequence: TGTGCCAGCAGTTTGGGACGGGAATCTAATCAGCCCCAGCATTTT. This gives the protein CASSLGRESNQPQHF.

This sequence joins TRBV7-9 and TRBJ1-1, with D unresolved. CDR3 length equals 14 residues. The V end lost 5 bases, the J end lost 5 bases, and 15 bases lay between the germline ends. Germline V gene sequence: CDR1 SEHNR, CDR2 FQNEAQ (reference sequence). The CDR3 DNA follows: TGTGCCAGCAGCCTTCGGATAACCGGGACTGAAGCTTTCTTT. It is translated as CASSLRITGTEAFF.

V usage is TRBV14 and J usage is TRBJ2-5, with D possibly matching TRBD2 (6 bases). Trimming shortened V by 5 bases and J by 1 base, and 20 bases separated the two germline ends. Germline CDR1 SGHDN, CDR2 FVKESK. The CDR3 length is 17 residues. CDR3 protein: CASSFLGPLASQETQYF. Here the CDR3 DNA reads TGTGCCAGCAGCTTCTTAGGACCTCTAGCGAGCCAAGAGACCCAGTACTTC. Full variable domain (outside the CDR3, taken from reference TRBV14 and TRBJ2-5): EAGVTQFPSHSVIEKGQTVTLRCDPISGHDNLYWYRRVMGKEIKFLLHFVKESKQDESGMPNNRFLAERTGGTYSTLKVQPAELEDSGVYFCASSFLGPLASQETQYFGPGTRLLVL.

The genes are TRBV7-9 and TRBJ2-7; 7 bases are shared with TRBD1. Germline values: CDR1 SEHNR, CDR2 FQNEAQ (reference sequence). Germline trimming cut 5 bases from V and 7 bases from J; bases unmatched to any gene: 20. The CDR3 runs 17 residues. The chain's CDR3 is CASSPRTGPPDLREQYF. CDR3 coding DNA: TGTGCCAGCAGCCCCCGGACAGGTCCCCCAGATTTGAGAGAGCAGTACTTC.

This clone appeared a few times. The sample contains more than one DNA sequence encoding this CDR3. This chain joins TRBV9 and TRBJ1-2, with D unclear. V was trimmed by 0 bases and J by 3 bases, leaving 6 bases between them. CDR3 size: 13 residues. Germline V CDR1 and CDR2: SGDLS, YYNGEE. The CDR3, as DNA: TGTGCCAGCAGCGTAGGCAGTTACTATGGCTACACCTTC. Amino acids: CASSVGSYYGYTF.

This sequence joins TRBV9 and TRBJ1-2, with a weak D call TRBD1 (5 bases). CDR1 is SGDLS, CDR2 YYNGEE, per germline. CDR3 length equals 11 residues. Trimming removed 6 bases from V and 7 bases from J, with 10 bases in between. The CDR3 DNA follows: TGTGCCAGCAATAACAGGATTGGCTACACCTTC. Protein sequence: CASNNRIGYTF.

The chain employs TRBV14 and TRBJ1-5; D call uncertain. Trimming shortened V by 0 bases and J by 4 bases, and 4 bases separated the two germline ends. The CDR3 has 13 residues. Germline loops: CDR1 SGHDN, CDR2 FVKESK. CDR3 residues: CASSQDLNQPQHF. In nucleotides, the CDR3 is TGTGCCAGCAGCCAAGATCTAAATCAGCCCCAGCATTTT.

The chain couples TRBV27 to TRBJ2-2; D gene ambiguous. The CDR3 length is 12 residues. The V gene's germline CDR1 is MNHEY and CDR2 SMNVEV (reference sequence). Trimming removed 3 bases from V and 5 bases from J, with 4 bases in between. DNA of the CDR3: TGTGCCAGCAGTTTTATAACCGGGGAGCTGTTTTTT. The encoded protein is CASSFITGELFF.

The gene calls are TRBV29-1 and TRBJ2-3, with 9 positions matching TRBD1. Trimming cost V 6 bases and J 2 bases; bases outside gene matches: 9. CDR3 size: 15 residues. The germline CDR1 and CDR2 sequences are SQVTM and ANQGSEA. CDR3 DNA: TGCAGCGTGTTCTACCGGGACAGGGACACAGATACGCAGTATTTT. Amino acid sequence: CSVFYRDRDTDTQYF.

This clone was recorded once. The rearrangement uses TRBV2 and TRBJ2-1, with D unclear. The CDR3 sequence is 16 residues long. The germline V gene encodes CDR1 SNHLY and CDR2 FYNNEI. Trimming stripped 1 base from V and 4 bases from J, with 14 bases between. DNA of the CDR3: TGTGCCAGCAGTGAAGAGGGTTACGGTAGTTACAATGAGCAGTTCTTC. Translated: CASSEEGYGSYNEQFF.

This chain links TRBV28 with TRBJ2-1, with 12 positions matching TRBD1. The CDR3 has 16 amino acids. In germline, CDR1 is MDHEN, CDR2 SYDVKM. The ends lost 3 bases at V and 2 bases at J; junction bases unmatched: 2. The CDR3 here is CASSFGTGGPYNEQFF. The DNA of the CDR3 is TGTGCCAGCAGTTTCGGGACAGGGGGCCCCTACAATGAGCAGTTCTTC.

V usage is TRBV5-6 and J usage is TRBJ2-1; the match to TRBD2 covers 7 bases. V shed 5 bases, J shed 10 bases, and the junction held 12 bases outside the gene matches. This CDR3 comprises 14 residues. Germline assignment: CDR1 SGHDT and CDR2 YYEEEE. The CDR3 coding sequence is TGTGCCAGCAGTCGTACGGAACTAGCGCGCGAGCAGTTCTTC. Translation: CASSRTELAREQFF.

The rearrangement links TRBV6-5 to TRBJ1-2; D is undetermined. The germline V and J ends were trimmed by 0 bases and 4 bases, with 9 bases remaining between them. The CDR3 contains 14 residues. Looked up from germline, CDR1 is MNHEY and CDR2 is SVGAGI. CDR3 sequence reads: CASSYSSQIYGYTF. DNA for the CDR3: TGTGCCAGCAGTTACTCGAGTCAGATCTATGGCTACACCTTC.

The chain joins TRBV9 to TRBJ2-7; 8 positions match TRBD2. This CDR3 has 14 residues. Unmatched junction bases numbered 5, after V lost 0 bases and J lost 6 bases. CDR1 is SGDLS and CDR2 is YYNGEE in the germline V gene. The DNA of the CDR3 is TGTGCCAGCAGCGTAGCGGGAGGGCAGACCGAGCAGTACTTC. It specifies CASSVAGGQTEQYF.

The genes are TRBV4-1 and TRBJ1-3; D is ambiguous. Trimming stripped 0 bases from V and 2 bases from J, with 8 bases between. Germline loops: CDR1 MGHRA, CDR2 YSYEKL. The CDR3 has 15 residues. This CDR3 is CASSQDRGTGNTIYF. DNA of the CDR3: TGCGCCAGCAGCCAAGACAGAGGGACTGGAAACACCATATATTTT.

This clone appeared once. The chain is built from TRBV19 and TRBJ2-2, with D possibly being TRBD1 (5 bases). CDR1 is LNHDA and CDR2 is SQIVND in the germline V gene (reference sequence). V was cut by 7 bases and J by 4 bases, with 13 bases left in between. The CDR3 contains 14 residues. In nucleotides, the CDR3 is TGTGCCAGTAATATTGGGGCAGTCACCGGGGAGCTGTTTTTT. Its translation is CASNIGAVTGELFF.

The CDR3: CASSLALLRRDTQYF. As DNA, the CDR3 is TGTGCCAGCAGCTTGGCCCTCCTGAGACGCGATACGCAGTATTTT. The chain is built from TRBV5-5 and TRBJ2-3; D uncertain. Germline V gives CDR1 SGHKS, CDR2 YYEKEE (reference sequence). The V gene lost 0 bases and the J gene lost 6 bases, with 14 bases spanning the gap. The CDR3 loop spans 15 amino acids.

Concerning this clone itself: The same CDR3 is also encoded by other DNA sequences in this sample. The chain links TRBV13 to TRBJ2-7; D uncertain. Trimming removed 3 bases at V and 3 bases at J, with 6 bases between. Germline V gene sequence: CDR1 PRHDT, CDR2 FYEKMQ (reference sequence). This CDR3 region has 12 residues. The CDR3 reads CASSLGVYEQYF. The CDR3 nucleotides read TGTGCCAGCAGCTTGGGTGTCTACGAGCAGTACTTC.

The rearrangement links TRBV10-2 to TRBJ2-7, with D possibly TRBD1 on 6 matching bases. The CDR3 has 16 amino acids. CDR1 and CDR2 from the germline V gene are WSHSY and SAAADI. Between the trimmed V and J ends, which lost 3 bases and 2 bases, there was a span of 17 bases. The CDR3 DNA follows: TGCGCCAGCAGTGACAATATACAACAGGGCGCCTACGAGCAGTACTTC. Translating it yields CASSDNIQQGAYEQYF.

This clone was seen repeatedly, ten times or more. The V and J genes are TRBV14 and TRBJ2-1; D may be TRBD1 or TRBD2 (5 bases each). From germline, CDR1 is SGHDN and CDR2 FVKESK. This CDR3 is 16 amino acids long. Trimming left V 4 bases short and J 1 base short, with 14 bases between. The CDR3 DNA is TGTGCCAGCAGCCTAAAGTTGGGGGTTTCCTACAATGAGCAGTTCTTC. Amino acids: CASSLKLGVSYNEQFF.

The gene calls are TRBV7-9 and TRBJ2-5; a weak D match, TRBD2 (6 bases). The germline V gene has CDR1 SEHNR and CDR2 FQNEAQ (reference sequence). The V end was cut by 1 base, the J end by 5 bases, with 17 bases between. The CDR3 totals 16 residues. CDR3 coding DNA: TGTGCCAGCAGCTTAGGGGGCGGGGAGGCGGGGGAGACCCAGTACTTC. Its protein is CASSLGGGEAGETQYF.

The rearrangement uses TRBV5-4 and TRBJ2-2; no clear D. The CDR3 is made up of 14 amino acids. The germline CDR1 and CDR2 sequences are SGHNT and YYREEE (reference sequence). The V end was cut by 0 bases, the J end by 0 bases, with 3 bases between. The CDR3 DNA sequence: TGTGCCAGCAGCTTGGTTCCGAACACCGGGGAGCTGTTTTTT. Translated, it gives CASSLVPNTGELFF. The full variable domain, completed using reference TRBV5-4 and TRBJ2-2, is ETGVTQSPTHLIKTRGQQVTLRCSSQSGHNTVSWYQQALGQGPQFIFQYYREEENGRGNFPPRFSGLQFPNYSSELNVNALELDDSALYLCASSLVPNTGELFFGEGSRLTVL.